This note documents a single T cell receptor beta chain sequence. The specificity of this receptor is unknown. Base-call qualities are not available, and no considerably larger clone is one nucleotide away. The method behind the library was the immunoSEQ multiplex PCR assay. TCRdb stores this immuneACCESS table with in-frame sequences only. Part of the clones is absent; in the studies checked, under half of the shortfall reflects unresolved V genes, and no reason is known for the rest. The sample data list some 77,000 clones, and just over 90% of these were observed just once. The ten largest clones represent 2.6% of the sample. The data stem from a study of T cell changes during pregnancy in multiple sclerosis (dated by TCRdb to between 2019 and 2020). Background for the entire study: Changes in the T cell repertoire over the course of pregnancy were examined in this study in women with multiple sclerosis.

The CDR3, cysteine through phenylalanine, is 17 amino acids long. Just the 51-base CDR3 DNA is kept, in frame starting at base 1. Via the germline V gene, CDR1 is LGHNA and CDR2 YNFKEQ. Relative to germline, V is 5 bases shorter and J is 4 bases shorter, with 18 bases between their ends. The material was peripheral blood, obtained after pregnancy. The V and J genes are TRBV4-2 and TRBJ2-6; TRBD2 could be the D gene, as 6 bases match. This receptor was identified in a female donor in good health, enrolled as a control in a pregnancy study. The sequenced DNA: TGTGCCAGCAGCACCCCCGGGACTTTCGACGGGGCCAACGTCCTGACTTTC. This codes for CASSTPGTFDGANVLTF.